This T cell receptor beta chain was identified during a study of cytomegalovirus exposure and HLA in healthy donors. Trimming removed 0 bases at V and 2 bases at J, with 8 bases between. This CDR3 has 16 residues. Looked up from germline, CDR1 is SGHTA and CDR2 is FQGNSA. Regarding this clone: Antigen: not known.

Primers for the PCR totalled 60 Vbeta and 13 Jbeta. Sequenced by immunoSEQ multiplex PCR; TCRdb stores in-frame clones only, minus some. The sample includes approximately 300,000 clones, 75% to 85% of them seen just once. Findings of the study overall: Beyond CMV serostatus, there was no information to go on about immune exposure.

The gene calls are TRBV7-2 and TRBJ1-6, with unresolved D. This TCR derives from a girl aged 2 to 9 in good health and CMV-seronegative. What was sequenced was PBMCs. The CDR3 nucleotides read TGTGCCAGCAGCTTAGCGATGTGGCCCTATAATTCACCCCTCCACTTT. Amino acid sequence: CASSLAMWPYNSPLHF.